This T cell receptor beta chain was documented in a study of blood T cell repertoires in COVID-19. The CDR3 has 13 amino acids. Germline assignment: CDR1 SGHAT and CDR2 FQNNGV. Trimming cost V 1 base and J 8 bases, with 11 bases left between them. Libraries were prepared by immunoSEQ multiplex PCR; TCRdb keeps only in-frame clonotypes and omits some of them. The sample lists under 100,000 clones, around 86% occurring once. Sequencing used peripheral blood. This TCR was recovered from an older woman with acute or convalescent COVID-19. The rearrangement joins TRBV11-2 to TRBJ1-2; D gene unclear. The CDR3 DNA reads as TGTGCCAGCAGCTTAGCGGGTCTTACCGGCTACACCTTC. Its protein product is CASSLAGLTGYTF.